These 32 T cell receptor beta chains share one sample of origin, sequenced in a study of CXCR3-negative and CXCR3-positive naive CD8 T cells. 5' RACE that incorporated UMI labels was used to prepare the TRB cDNA libraries. Each CDR3 protein gets one entry in TCRdb, which reprocessed the 5' RACE reads and gives no DNA. Reported are about 51,000 distinct CDR3 sequences; the ten largest clones contain around 0.51%. Antigens for these TCRs are unknown. General observations from the study: In CXCR3-positive naive cells, the TRB CDR3s were more hydrophobic than in CXCR3-negative naive cells.

Specimen: naive CXCR3+ CD8+ T cells from blood. Subset of the sample: CD45RO-CCR7+CD27+CD95- naive CD8+ T cells expressing CXCR3 (TNR3+). These receptors originate from a human donor in good health. Some clones in this sample may be carry-over from other donors' samples.

The chain recombines TRBV4-3 with TRBJ2-5; TCRdb's D gene call, TRBD2, goes unchecked for lack of DNA. This CDR3 region has 16 residues. Germline V gives CDR1 LGHNA, CDR2 YSLEER. The chain's CDR3 is CASSQEWTNPSETQYF.

The rearrangement joins TRBV6-5 to TRBJ2-6. Germline CDR1 MNHEY, CDR2 SVGAGI. The CDR3 is 17 residues long. Here the CDR3 reads CASSYGNPGSGANVLTF.

The genes are TRBV6-2 or TRBV6-3 and TRBJ1-1; the D gene TCRdb calls, TRBD1, cannot be checked with no DNA. CDR1 and CDR2 from the germline V gene are MNHEY and SVGEGT. The CDR3 loop spans 13 amino acids. The CDR3 protein is CASSYSGVTEAFF.

V and J are TRBV4-1 and TRBJ2-5. There are 14 residues in the CDR3. Germline V gene data show CDR1 as MGHRA and CDR2 as YSYEKL. CDR3 residues: CASSLDATQETQYF.

V and J are TRBV5-1 and TRBJ2-1. Looked up from germline, CDR1 is SGHRS and CDR2 is YFSETQ. The CDR3 has 12 residues. This CDR3 is CASSLAFNEQFF.

V is TRBV4-3 and J is TRBJ2-3; TCRdb lists TRBD1, though no DNA is available to test this call. The CDR3 spans 16 residues. Germline V CDR1 and CDR2: LGHNA, YSLEER. Here the CDR3 reads CASSQDPARGTDTQYF.

The chain is built from TRBV29-1 and TRBJ2-3. Germline CDR1 SQVTM, CDR2 ANQGSEA. The CDR3 is made up of 15 amino acids. This CDR3 reads CSVDRPFTSTDTQYF.

This sequence joins TRBV14 and TRBJ2-3. This CDR3 comprises 17 residues. From germline, CDR1 is SGHDN and CDR2 FVKESK. CDR3: CASSQEGQGAGTDTQYF.

The chain has TRBV7-8 and TRBJ2-2; TCRdb designates TRBD1, a call that cannot be tested without DNA. The CDR3 loop spans 14 amino acids. Germline CDR1 reads SGHVS; CDR2 reads FQNEAQ. The CDR3 sequence is CASLADRNTGELFF.

The CDR3 here is CASSPLAGGAYNEQFF. This chain uses TRBV4-1 with TRBJ2-1; the D gene TCRdb calls, TRBD2, cannot be checked with no DNA. Per the germline V gene, CDR1 is MGHRA and CDR2 is YSYEKL. There are 16 residues in the CDR3.

The chain joins TRBV15 to TRBJ1-3. The CDR3 has 16 residues. Germline values: CDR1 LNHNV, CDR2 YYDKDF (reference sequence). CDR3 residues: CATSTVQGPPGNTIYF.

V gene TRBV28 combines with J gene TRBJ1-1; TCRdb's D call, TRBD1, is unchecked because there is no DNA. The germline CDR1 and CDR2 sequences are MDHEN and SYDVKM. The length of the CDR3 is 14 residues. CDR3 sequence: CASSLTGVTTEAFF. Full variable domain (outside the CDR3, taken from reference TRBV28 and TRBJ1-1): DVKVTQSSRYLVKRTGEKVFLECVQDMDHENMFWYRQDPGLGLRLIYFSYDVKMKEKGDIPEGYSVSREKKERFSLILESASTNQTSMYLCASSLTGVTTEAFFGQGTRLTVV.

This chain links TRBV20-1 with TRBJ2-1; checking the TCRdb D call of TRBD2 is not possible without DNA. There are 15 residues in the CDR3. Germline values: CDR1 DFQATT, CDR2 SNEGSKA (reference sequence). The CDR3 here is CSARDVAGALYEQFF.

The genes are TRBV5-6 and TRBJ2-1. Germline CDR1 reads SGHDT; CDR2 reads YYEEEE. The CDR3 has 13 residues. The CDR3 is CATTYGSYNEQFF.

CDR3 region: CSVEDIVGVETQYF. The chain has TRBV29-1 and TRBJ2-5. Germline lookup yields CDR1 SQVTM and CDR2 ANQGSEA. This CDR3 comprises 14 residues. The full variable domain, its missing parts supplied by reference TRBV29-1 and TRBJ2-5, is SAVISQKPSRDICQRGTSLTIQCQVDSQVTMMFWYRQQPGQSLTLIATANQGSEATYESGFVIDKFPISRPNLTFSTLTVSNMSPEDSSIYLCSVEDIVGVETQYFGPGTRLLVL.

The chain couples TRBV29-1 to TRBJ1-2. Looked up from germline, CDR1 is SQVTM and CDR2 is ANQGSEA. The CDR3 loop spans 12 amino acids. The CDR3 here is CSVGSEYYGYTF.

The J gene is TRBJ2-5, the V gene TRBV25-1; without DNA, the TCRdb call of TRBD2 cannot be checked. CDR3 length equals 13 residues. CDR1 and CDR2 (germline): MGHDK, SYGVNS. This CDR3 reads CASSELAGETQYF.

This rearrangement joins TRBV29-1 to TRBJ2-1. This CDR3 is built from 11 residues. The germline V gene has CDR1 SQVTM and CDR2 ANQGSEA. Here the CDR3 reads CSVDRYNEQFF.

V gene TRBV29-1 combines with J gene TRBJ2-2. Germline V gives CDR1 SQVTM, CDR2 ANQGSEA. CDR3 length equals 11 residues. The CDR3 loop is CSVEDAGELFF.

The rearrangement links TRBV11-2 to TRBJ2-5; no DNA is available, so the TRBD1 call from TCRdb remains unchecked. This CDR3 is 15 amino acids long. Germline CDR1 is SGHAT and CDR2 is FQNNGV. This chain's CDR3 is CASSLDEGQKETQYF.

Considering frequency, this clonotype is medium-sized (0.01 to 0.1%). The V call is TRBV15, the J call TRBJ2-7. The CDR3 loop spans 15 amino acids. Germline V gene sequence: CDR1 LNHNV, CDR2 YYDKDF (reference sequence). The CDR3 reads CATSRGYLTSTQQYF.

The chain joins TRBV6-1 to TRBJ2-7. The length of the CDR3 is 12 residues. CDR1 MNHNS and CDR2 SASEGT come from the germline V gene. CDR3 loop: CASSEGIHEQYF.

This chain connects TRBV20-1 to TRBJ2-7; no DNA is available, so the TRBD2 call from TCRdb remains unchecked. This CDR3 has 13 residues. In germline, CDR1 is DFQATT, CDR2 SNEGSKA (reference sequence). The CDR3 sequence: CSVSRGGVYEQYF.

This chain joins TRBV20-1 and TRBJ2-3. This CDR3 is built from 13 residues. Germline values: CDR1 DFQATT, CDR2 SNEGSKA (reference sequence). CDR3 sequence: CSADEIRTDTQYF.

The CDR3 is CSAPRGLEGGNEQFF. The chain links TRBV20-1 to TRBJ2-1; the D call of TRBD1 rests on TCRdb alone, since no DNA is present to check it. Per germline, CDR1 DFQATT and CDR2 SNEGSKA (reference sequence). This CDR3 is built from 15 residues.

The rearrangement uses TRBV6-2 or TRBV6-3 and TRBJ2-7; TCRdb names TRBD1, which stays unverified in the absence of DNA. Germline CDR1 reads MNHEY; CDR2 reads SVGEGT. This CDR3 region has 12 residues. The CDR3 sequence is CASRGQGIEQYF.

This rearrangement joins TRBV7-2 to TRBJ2-7. CDR3 length equals 14 residues. Per germline, CDR1 SGHTA and CDR2 FQGNSA. The CDR3 loop is CASSLERKPYEQYF.

The chain has TRBV4-2 and TRBJ2-3; TCRdb picks TRBD2, but there is no DNA to check that call. Germline V gene lookup returns CDR1 LGHNA and CDR2 YNFKEQ. CDR3 length equals 18 residues. CDR3 sequence: CASSQVVFSGGQPDTQYF.

The chain is built from TRBV28 and TRBJ2-1; with no DNA, the TCRdb D assignment of TRBD1 cannot be verified. Looked up from germline, CDR1 is MDHEN and CDR2 is SYDVKM. CDR3 length: 18 amino acids. The CDR3 region is CASNTRDRVLFSYNEQFF.

Here the CDR3 reads CASSKYWRESSYNEQFF. The rearrangement links TRBV21-1 to TRBJ2-1; TCRdb returns TRBD2, unconfirmable since there is no DNA. TRBV21-1 is a listed pseudogene. The CDR3 has 17 amino acids.

The CDR3 is CASSQNTREQFF. The gene calls are TRBV5-1 and TRBJ2-1; TCRdb's D call, TRBD2, is unchecked because there is no DNA. Per the germline V gene, CDR1 is SGHRS and CDR2 is YFSETQ. This CDR3 has 12 amino acids.

This chain connects TRBV7-8 to TRBJ2-2. Germline values: CDR1 SGHVS, CDR2 FQNEAQ. The CDR3 runs to 15 residues. The CDR3 here is CASSLVLAGTGELFF.